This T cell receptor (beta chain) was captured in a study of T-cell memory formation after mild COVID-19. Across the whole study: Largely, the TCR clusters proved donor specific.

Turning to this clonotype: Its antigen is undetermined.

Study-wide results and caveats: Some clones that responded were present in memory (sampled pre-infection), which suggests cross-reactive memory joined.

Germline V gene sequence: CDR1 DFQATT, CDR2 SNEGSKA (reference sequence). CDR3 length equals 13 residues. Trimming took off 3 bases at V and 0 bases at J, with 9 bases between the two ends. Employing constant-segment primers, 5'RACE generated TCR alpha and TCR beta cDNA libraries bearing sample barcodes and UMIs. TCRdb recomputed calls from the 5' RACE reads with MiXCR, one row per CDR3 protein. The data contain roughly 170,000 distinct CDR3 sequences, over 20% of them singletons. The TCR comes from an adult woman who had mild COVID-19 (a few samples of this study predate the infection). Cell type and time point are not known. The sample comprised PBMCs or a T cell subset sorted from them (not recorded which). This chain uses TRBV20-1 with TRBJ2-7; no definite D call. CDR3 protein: CSASSENSYEQYF. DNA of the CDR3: TGCAGTGCTAGTAGTGAGAACTCCTACGAGCAGTACTTC.